Presented here are 10 T cell receptor beta chains from one specimen sequenced in a study of beta chain features in type 1 diabetes. Expressed TCRB transcripts were sequenced because the isolated RNA had all been reverse transcribed beforehand. Libraries were prepared by immunoSEQ multiplex PCR; TCRdb keeps only in-frame clonotypes and omits some of them. The sample consists of roughly 340,000 clones, approximately 12% of them appearing once. These receptors' targets are unknown. Study-wide results and limits: Moderately but significantly shorter TCRB CDR3s were found in Type 1 diabetes patients in all four CD4+ subsets.

Sequenced material: naive CD4+ T cells from blood. These receptor sequences come from a woman between 18 and 29 years old with type 1 diabetes.

This chain connects TRBV7-3 to TRBJ2-3, with 8 bases fitting TRBD2. From germline, CDR1 is SGHTA and CDR2 FQGTGA. V dropped 2 bases and J dropped 6; count of bases not matched to a gene: 13. The CDR3 is 17 residues long. The CDR3 reads CASSLGSGGPVWDTQYF. CDR3 DNA: TGTGCCAGCAGCTTAGGGTCGGGAGGGCCGGTTTGGGATACGCAGTATTTT.

The J gene is TRBJ2-1, the V gene TRBV5-1; no clear D gene. The CDR3 runs 12 residues. CDR1 is SGHRS, CDR2 YFSETQ, per germline. Trimming stripped 1 base from V and 5 bases from J, with 4 bases between. CDR3 region: CASSLTHNEQFF. The CDR3 DNA is TGCGCCAGCAGCTTGACTCACAATGAGCAGTTCTTC.

In this sample, this clone turned up a few times. V and J are TRBV7-8 and TRBJ1-2; TRBD1 aligns across 11 bases. Germline V gives CDR1 SGHVS, CDR2 FQNEAQ. V lost 3 bases to trimming and J lost 6 bases; unmatched junction nucleotides: 0. The CDR3 is 13 amino acids. CDR3 protein: CASSLGQGDGYTF. The CDR3 DNA reads TGTGCCAGCAGCTTGGGACAGGGGGATGGCTACACCTTC.

Regarding this clone: This same CDR3 is encoded by further DNA sequences in the sample. V and J are TRBV5-1 and TRBJ1-1, with 7 bases aligning to TRBD1. The germline CDR1 and CDR2 sequences are SGHRS and YFSETQ. V shed 2 bases, J shed 1 base, and the junction held 2 bases outside the gene matches. This CDR3 contains 14 residues. The CDR3 sequence is CASSFQGENTEAFF. The CDR3 DNA reads as TGCGCCAGCAGCTTCCAGGGGGAGAACACTGAAGCTTTCTTT.

Only a few counts were recorded for this clone. The V gene is TRBV29-1, the J gene TRBJ2-5; 8 positions agree with TRBD2. The CDR3 is 12 amino acids. Germline trimming cut 7 bases from V and 5 bases from J; bases unmatched to any gene: 6. Germline loops: CDR1 SQVTM, CDR2 ANQGSEA. Written as DNA, the CDR3 is TGCAGCGCGGGACTAGGGATGGAGACCCAGTACTTC. Residues: CSAGLGMETQYF.

This clone was counted between two and nine times. The J gene is TRBJ2-1, the V gene TRBV5-1, with TRBD2 identical over 8 bases. CDR1 is SGHRS and CDR2 is YFSETQ in the germline V gene. The CDR3 extends over 12 amino acids. V lost 6 bases to trimming and J lost 9 bases; unmatched junction nucleotides: 5. The CDR3 region is CASTRGASEQFF. The CDR3 coding sequence is TGCGCCAGCACGCGGGGGGCAAGTGAGCAGTTCTTC.

The genes are TRBV7-2 and TRBJ2-5; 10 bases are shared with TRBD1. CDR1 is SGHTA and CDR2 is FQGNSA in the germline V gene. The CDR3 is 15 residues long. The junction had 8 bases not matched to a gene; V was cut back by 8 bases and J by 2 bases. The CDR3 nucleotides read TGTGCCAGCGGCTCGGGACAGGGGAATCAAGAGACCCAGTACTTC. Its protein is CASGSGQGNQETQYF.

There are a few counts of this clone. The gene calls are TRBV5-1 and TRBJ2-1; maybe TRBD2 (5 bases). Between the trimmed V and J ends, which lost 4 bases and 6 bases, there was a span of 11 bases. Germline assignment: CDR1 SGHRS and CDR2 YFSETQ. This CDR3 contains 13 residues. The CDR3 region has the DNA TGCGCCAGCAGCGTTACTAGTCGCAATGAGCAGTTCTTC. Protein product: CASSVTSRNEQFF. Using reference TRBV5-1 and TRBJ2-1 for the parts outside the CDR3, the full variable domain is KAGVTQTPRYLIKTRGQQVTLSCSPISGHRSVSWYQQTPGQGLQFLFEYFSETQRNKGNFPGRFSGRQFSNSRSEMNVSTLELGDSALYLCASSVTSRNEQFFGPGTRLTVL.

The chain links TRBV7-9 to TRBJ2-1; the D gene is possibly TRBD1 (6 bases). The V gene lost 0 bases and the J gene lost 12 bases, with 12 bases spanning the gap. Germline-derived CDR1 and CDR2 are SEHNR and FQNEAQ (reference sequence). The CDR3 has 13 amino acids. The DNA for the CDR3 is TGTGCCAGCAGCTTAGCAGAGGGCAGGGGGCAGTTCTTC. It yields the protein CASSLAEGRGQFF.

This chain links TRBV29-1 with TRBJ2-7; 10 bases line up with TRBD1. Germline V lookup: CDR1 SQVTM, CDR2 ANQGSEA. The CDR3 is made up of 14 amino acids. With 7 bases clipped from V and 1 base from J, the junction kept 7 bases outside the gene matches. The CDR3: CSARGQGGSYEQYF. For the CDR3, the DNA is TGCAGCGCCCGCGGACAGGGGGGGTCCTACGAGCAGTACTTC.